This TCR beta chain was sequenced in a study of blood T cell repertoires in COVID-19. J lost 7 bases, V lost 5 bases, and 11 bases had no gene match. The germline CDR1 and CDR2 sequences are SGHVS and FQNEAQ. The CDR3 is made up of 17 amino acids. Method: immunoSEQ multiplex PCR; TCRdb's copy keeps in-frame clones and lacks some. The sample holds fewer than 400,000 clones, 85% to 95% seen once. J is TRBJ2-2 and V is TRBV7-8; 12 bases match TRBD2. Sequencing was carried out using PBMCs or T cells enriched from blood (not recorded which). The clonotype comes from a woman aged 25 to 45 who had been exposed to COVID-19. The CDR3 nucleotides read TGTGCCAGCAGCCTAGGACTAGCGGGGAGGTACGGCGGGGAGCTGTTTTTT. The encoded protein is CASSLGLAGRYGGELFF.